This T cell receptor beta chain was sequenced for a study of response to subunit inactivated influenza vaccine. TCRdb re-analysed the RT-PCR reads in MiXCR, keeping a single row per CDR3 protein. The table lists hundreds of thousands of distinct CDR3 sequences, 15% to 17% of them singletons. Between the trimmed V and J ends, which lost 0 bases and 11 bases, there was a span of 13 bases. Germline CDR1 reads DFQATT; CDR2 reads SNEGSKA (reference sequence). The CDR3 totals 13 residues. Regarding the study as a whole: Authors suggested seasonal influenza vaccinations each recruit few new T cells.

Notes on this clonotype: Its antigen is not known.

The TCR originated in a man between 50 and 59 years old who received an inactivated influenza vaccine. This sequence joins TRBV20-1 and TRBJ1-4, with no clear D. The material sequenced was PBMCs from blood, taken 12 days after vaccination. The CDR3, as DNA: TGCAGTGCTAGAGATAGGTACGGAGGCAAACTGTTTTTT. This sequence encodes CSARDRYGGKLFF.